Included here is one T cell receptor beta chain sequence, with context. Its target is not known. The length of the CDR3 is 15 residues. Germline V gene lookup returns CDR1 SGDLS and CDR2 YYNGEE. V lost 0 bases to trimming and J lost 0 bases, with 10 bases between them. This sample is drawn from a study of T cell responses to AZD1222 COVID-19 vaccine. Whole-study results and caveats: Spike-specific TCR repertoires showed rising breadth and depth after two AZD1222 doses. There were repertoire samples only from the period after the peak T cell response.

Using immunoSEQ multiplex PCR, the repertoire was profiled, and TCRdb retains in-frame clones only, with some absent. This table holds 95,000 to 100,000 clones, less than 90% found once. The chain joins TRBV9 to TRBJ2-7, with D uncertain. Sequences were derived from peripheral blood, sampled on day 0 of AZD1222 vaccination. The sequence came from an adult in good health. This chain's CDR3 is CASSVGHSSSYEQYF. CDR3 coding DNA: TGTGCCAGCAGCGTAGGACACTCCAGCTCCTACGAGCAGTACTTC.